One T cell receptor (beta chain) is described in this entry. The data are from a study of PD-1 blockade in classical Hodgkin lymphoma. Produced via immunoSEQ multiplex PCR; TCRdb's table is partial and in-frame only. Of roughly 16,000 clones listed, under 90% are singletons. The CDR3 totals 11 residues. Germline CDR1 and CDR2: SEHNR and FQNEAQ (reference sequence). The V end lost 5 bases, the J end lost 7 bases, and 6 bases lay between the germline ends. Noted time point: cycle 4 day 1 (C4D1), after less than seven weeks of nivolumab. Every patient had relapsed following autologous stem cell transplantation, and cohorts differed in brentuximab vedotin exposure.

The chain links TRBV7-9 to TRBJ2-1; D gene unclear. The material sequenced was peripheral blood mononuclear cells (PBMCs), taken before the fourth cycle of nivolumab. This TCR was sampled from a human donor with classical Hodgkin lymphoma. The CDR3 DNA sequence: TGTGCCAGCAGCCACCCGAATGAGCAGTTCTTC. Translation: CASSHPNEQFF.